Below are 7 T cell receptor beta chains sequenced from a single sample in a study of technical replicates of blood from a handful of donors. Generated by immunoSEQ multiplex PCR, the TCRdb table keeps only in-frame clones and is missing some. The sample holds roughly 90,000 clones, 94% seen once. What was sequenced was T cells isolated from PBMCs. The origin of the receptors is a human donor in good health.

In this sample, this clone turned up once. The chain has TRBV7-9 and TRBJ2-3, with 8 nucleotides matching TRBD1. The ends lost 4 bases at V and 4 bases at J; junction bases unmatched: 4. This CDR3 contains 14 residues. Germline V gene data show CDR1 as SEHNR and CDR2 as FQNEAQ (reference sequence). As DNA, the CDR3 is TGTGCCAGCAGCTCAGGACAGGGTTCAGATACGCAGTATTTT. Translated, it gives CASSSGQGSDTQYF.

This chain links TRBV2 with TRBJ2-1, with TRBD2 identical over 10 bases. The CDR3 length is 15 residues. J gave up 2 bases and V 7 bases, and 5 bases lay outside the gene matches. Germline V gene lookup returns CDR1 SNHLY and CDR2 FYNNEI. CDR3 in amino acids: CASKASGSPYNEQFF. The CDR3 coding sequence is TGTGCCAGCAAAGCTAGCGGGAGCCCCTACAATGAGCAGTTCTTC.

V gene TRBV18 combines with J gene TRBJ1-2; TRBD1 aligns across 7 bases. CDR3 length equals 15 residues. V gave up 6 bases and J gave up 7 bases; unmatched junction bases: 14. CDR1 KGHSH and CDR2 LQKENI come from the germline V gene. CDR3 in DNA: TGTGCCAGCTCCATTTACGTCAGGGGGGACGGTGGCTACACCTTC. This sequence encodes CASSIYVRGDGGYTF.

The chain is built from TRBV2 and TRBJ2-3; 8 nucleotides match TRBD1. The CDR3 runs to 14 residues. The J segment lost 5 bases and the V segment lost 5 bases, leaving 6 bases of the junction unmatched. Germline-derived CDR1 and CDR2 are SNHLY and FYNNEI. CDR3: CASSFDRGVDTQYF. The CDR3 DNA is TGTGCCAGCAGTTTTGACAGGGGTGTAGATACGCAGTATTTT.

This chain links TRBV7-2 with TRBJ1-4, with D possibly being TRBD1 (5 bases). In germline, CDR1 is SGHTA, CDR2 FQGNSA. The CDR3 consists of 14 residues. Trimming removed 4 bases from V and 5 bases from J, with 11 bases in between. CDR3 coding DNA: TGTGCCAGCAGCTCCGACAGTACGAATGAAAAACTGTTTTTT. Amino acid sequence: CASSSDSTNEKLFF. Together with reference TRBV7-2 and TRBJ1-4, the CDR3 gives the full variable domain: GAGVSQSPSNKVTEKGKDVELRCDPISGHTALYWYRQSLGQGLEFLIYFQGNSAPDKSGLPSDRFSAERTGGSVSTLTIQRTQQEDSAVYLCASSSDSTNEKLFFGSGTQLSVL.

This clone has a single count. In nucleotides, the CDR3 is TGTGCCAGCTCACCGTTGCACAGCCAAGAGACCCAGTACTTC. Protein product: CASSPLHSQETQYF. The chain carries TRBV18 and TRBJ2-5; no clear D gene. Looked up from germline, CDR1 is KGHSH and CDR2 is LQKENI. The V gene lost 3 bases and the J gene lost 1 base, with 9 bases spanning the gap. The CDR3 has 14 amino acids.

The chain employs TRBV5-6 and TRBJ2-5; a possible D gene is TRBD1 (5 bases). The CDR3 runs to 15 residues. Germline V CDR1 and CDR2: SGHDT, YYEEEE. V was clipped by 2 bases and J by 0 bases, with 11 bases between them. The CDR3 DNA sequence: TGTGCCAGCAGCTTTGGACACAACTACCAAGAGACCCAGTACTTC. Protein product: CASSFGHNYQETQYF.